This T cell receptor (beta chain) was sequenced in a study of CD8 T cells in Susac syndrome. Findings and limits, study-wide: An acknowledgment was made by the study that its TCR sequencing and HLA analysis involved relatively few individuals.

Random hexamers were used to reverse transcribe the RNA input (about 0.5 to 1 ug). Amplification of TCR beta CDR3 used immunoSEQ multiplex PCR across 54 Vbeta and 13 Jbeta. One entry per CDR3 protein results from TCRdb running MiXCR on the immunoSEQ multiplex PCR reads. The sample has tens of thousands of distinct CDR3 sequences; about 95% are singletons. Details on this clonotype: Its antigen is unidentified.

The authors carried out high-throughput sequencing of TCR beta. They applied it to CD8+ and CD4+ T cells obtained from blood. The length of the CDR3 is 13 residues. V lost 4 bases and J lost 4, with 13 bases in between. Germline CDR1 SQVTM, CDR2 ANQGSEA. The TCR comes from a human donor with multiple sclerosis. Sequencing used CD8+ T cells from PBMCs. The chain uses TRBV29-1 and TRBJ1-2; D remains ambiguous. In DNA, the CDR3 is TGCAGCGTTGTGGGGTTATCGGCCTATGGCTACACCTTC. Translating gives CSVVGLSAYGYTF.